Many counts were recorded for the clone carrying this T cell receptor beta chain. Its antigen is not identified. The data are from a study of regulatory T cells in long-lasting Graves disease. Findings of the study overall: Patients with persistent Graves' had lower TCR diversity than newly diagnosed patients.

In building TCR beta libraries, iRepertoire HTBI primers were used together with Arm-PCR of CDR3 regions. TCRdb processed the multiplex PCR reads anew with MiXCR; each CDR3 protein has one entry. The sample yields over 200,000 distinct CDR3 sequences, around 17% seen once. Time point: newly diagnosed GD, antithyroid drugs for less than 3 months. Extracted RNA from PBMCs served as the source of the TCR library. A volume of about 9 milliliters of peripheral blood was collected in EDTA tubes. Trimming removed 1 base from V and 0 bases from J, with 12 bases in between. CDR1 and CDR2 from the germline V gene are MGHDK and SYGVNS. The CDR3 extends over 16 amino acids.

This TCR was recovered from a female donor with Graves disease. The specimen comprised peripheral blood mononuclear cells (PBMCs), sampled at new diagnosis, from a patient treated with antithyroid drugs. The chain employs TRBV25-1 and TRBJ2-5; no reliable D call. The CDR3 coding sequence is TGTGCCAGCAGTGAATTGGGCGGCGGCAACCAAGAGACCCAGTACTTC. Its protein product is CASSELGGGNQETQYF.